The present TCR beta chain was sequenced within a study of beta chain features in type 1 diabetes. Study as a whole: Over all samples combined, 90 million to 140 million sorted cells were examined. Study-wide results and limits: VDJ junctions sequenced from type 1 diabetes patients showed fewer insertions and more deletions.

Of note for this clone: The antigen is not known.

All of the isolated RNA was reverse transcribed, so expressed TCRB transcripts were sequenced. Sequencing was performed with immunoSEQ multiplex PCR; in TCRdb, only in-frame clones are kept and a portion is missing. There are 680,000 or so clones in the sample; around a sixth occur only once, and under 0.095% lies in the top ten. The germline V gene encodes CDR1 MNHEY and CDR2 SMNVEV (reference sequence). Deletions cut 7 bases from V and 5 bases from J, with 18 bases between. CDR3 size: 14 residues. The authors sorted CD4+ naive, central memory, regulatory and stem cell-like memory cells via CD45RO/CCR7/CD25/CD127/CD95/CD27.

Material: naive CD4+ T cells from blood. The chain links TRBV27 to TRBJ2-7; D is perhaps TRBD1 or TRBD2 (6 bases each). This clonotype originated in a man aged 18 to 29 in good health. The CDR3 region is CASKDLGGLHEQYF. Written as DNA, the CDR3 is TGTGCCAGCAAGGATTTAGGGGGGTTACACGAGCAGTACTTC.